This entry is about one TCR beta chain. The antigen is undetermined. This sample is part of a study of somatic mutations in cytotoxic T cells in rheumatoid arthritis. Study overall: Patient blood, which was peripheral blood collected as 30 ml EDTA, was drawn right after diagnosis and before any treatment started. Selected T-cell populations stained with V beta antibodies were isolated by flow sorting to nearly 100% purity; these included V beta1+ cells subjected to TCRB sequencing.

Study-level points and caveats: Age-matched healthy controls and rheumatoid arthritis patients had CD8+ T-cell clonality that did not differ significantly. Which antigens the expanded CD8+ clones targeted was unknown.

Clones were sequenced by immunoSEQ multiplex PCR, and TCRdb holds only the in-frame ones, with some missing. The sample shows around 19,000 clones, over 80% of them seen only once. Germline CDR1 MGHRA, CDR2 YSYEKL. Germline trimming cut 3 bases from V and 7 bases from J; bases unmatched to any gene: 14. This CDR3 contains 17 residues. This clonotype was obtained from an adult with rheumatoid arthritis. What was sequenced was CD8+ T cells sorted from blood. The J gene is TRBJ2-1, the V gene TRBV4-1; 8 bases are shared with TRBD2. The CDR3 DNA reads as TGCGCCAGCAGCCATACCAGTAGCGGGGCCGGGCGGAATGAGCAGTTCTTC. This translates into CASSHTSSGAGRNEQFF.